This T cell receptor (beta chain) was documented in a study of blood T cell repertoires in COVID-19. Looked up from germline, CDR1 is SGHDN and CDR2 is FVKESK. The V gene end was trimmed by 1 base and the J gene end by 14 bases; junction bases not matched to a gene: 9. The CDR3 spans 13 residues. Some clones are missing from TCRdb's copy, which holds only in-frame ones; the method was immunoSEQ multiplex PCR. The sample records under 300,000 clones, approximately 80% being singletons. V and J are TRBV14 and TRBJ2-5; 8 bases line up with TRBD1. Sequenced material: peripheral blood. The clonotype originates from a woman aged 18-30 years with acute or convalescent COVID-19. The CDR3 spells CASSQGWTGRTYF. Here the CDR3 DNA reads TGTGCCAGCAGCCAAGGGTGGACAGGGAGGACCTACTTC.